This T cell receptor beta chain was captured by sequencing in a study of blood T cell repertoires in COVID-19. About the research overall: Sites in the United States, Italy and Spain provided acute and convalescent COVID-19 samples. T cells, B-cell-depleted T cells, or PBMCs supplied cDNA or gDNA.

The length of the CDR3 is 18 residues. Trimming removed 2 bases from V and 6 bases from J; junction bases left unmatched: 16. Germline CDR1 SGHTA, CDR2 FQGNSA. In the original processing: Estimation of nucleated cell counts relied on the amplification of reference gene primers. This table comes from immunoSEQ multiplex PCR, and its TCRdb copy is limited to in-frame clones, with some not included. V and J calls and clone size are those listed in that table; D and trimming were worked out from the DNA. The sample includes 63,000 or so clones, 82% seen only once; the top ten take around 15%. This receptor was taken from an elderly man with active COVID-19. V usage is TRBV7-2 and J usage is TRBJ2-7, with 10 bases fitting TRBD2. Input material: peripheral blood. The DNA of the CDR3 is TGTGCCAGCAGCTTAAGTTGGGGCTCTAGCGGGAGTTTGGGCGAGCAGTACTTC. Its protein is CASSLSWGSSGSLGEQYF.